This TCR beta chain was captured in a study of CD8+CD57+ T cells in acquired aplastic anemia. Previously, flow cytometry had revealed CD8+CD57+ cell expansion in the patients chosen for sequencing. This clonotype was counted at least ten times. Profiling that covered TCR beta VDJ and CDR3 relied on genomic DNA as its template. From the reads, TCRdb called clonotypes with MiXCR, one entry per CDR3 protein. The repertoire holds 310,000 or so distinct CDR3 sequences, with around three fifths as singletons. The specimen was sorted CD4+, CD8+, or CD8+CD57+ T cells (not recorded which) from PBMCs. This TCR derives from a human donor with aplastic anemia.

The CDR3 region is CASSPGVGGGNTIYF. CDR3 coding DNA: TGTGCCAGCAGCCCCGGGGTGGGCGGAGGAAACACCATATATTTT. The chain uses TRBV5-8 and TRBJ1-3; D ambiguous. V was pared by 4 bases and J by 4 bases, with 15 bases between. The CDR3 contains 15 residues. Germline V CDR1 and CDR2: SGHTS, YDEGEE. The entire variable domain, with the rest obtained from reference TRBV5-8 and TRBJ1-3, is as follows: EAGVTQSPTHLIKTRGQQATLRCSPISGHTSVYWYQQALGLGLQFLLWYDEGEERNRGNFPPRFSGRQFPNYSSELNVNALELEDSALYLCASSPGVGGGNTIYFGEGSWLTVV.